One and the same sample provided the 21 T cell receptor beta chains below, sequenced in a study of identical twins. TCRdb processed the 5' RACE reads anew with MiXCR; each CDR3 protein has one entry. Among around 490,000 distinct CDR3 sequences listed, about 16% were seen once. These records were also assigned to another study, of yellow fever vaccine responses in identical twins.

Sequencing input: CD4+ T cells sorted from blood. The receptors come from a woman aged 18-35 years in good health.

The V and J genes are TRBV5-1 and TRBJ1-1, with D perhaps matching TRBD1 (5 bases). The CDR3 runs to 15 residues. Germline lookup yields CDR1 SGHRS and CDR2 YFSETQ. The V and J ends lost 5 bases and 0 bases respectively, with 14 bases between them. The CDR3 reads CASSSGGNVNTEAFF. The CDR3 nucleotides are TGCGCCAGCAGTTCTGGGGGTAATGTGAACACTGAAGCTTTCTTT.

This clonotype was counted between two and nine times. The CDR3 region has the DNA TGTGCCAGCAGCCGCGGACAGTCCCTGACTATTAGCGGGAGCCTGGAGAATTACGAGCAGTACTTC. Translating it yields CASSRGQSLTISGSLENYEQYF. V usage is TRBV4-2 and J usage is TRBJ2-7; 9 bases agree with TRBD2. Germline V lookup: CDR1 LGHNA, CDR2 YNFKEQ. J gave up 4 bases and V 4 bases, and 29 bases lay outside the gene matches. There are 22 residues in the CDR3.

At least ten counts were recorded for this clonotype. V usage is TRBV7-3 and J usage is TRBJ2-1; possibly TRBD2 for D (6 bases). Germline CDR1 is SGHTA and CDR2 is FQGTGA. This CDR3 has 15 amino acids. V lost 1 base, J lost 2 bases, and 9 bases lay in between. For the CDR3, the DNA is TGTGCCAGCAGCTTAAATAGCGGTACCTACAATGAGCAGTTCTTC. Its protein is CASSLNSGTYNEQFF.

In its sample, this clonotype was seen many times. The chain has TRBV29-1 and TRBJ2-5; D not certain. The CDR3 loop spans 9 amino acids. Trimming shortened V by 4 bases and J by 4 bases, and 1 base separated the two germline ends. CDR1 SQVTM and CDR2 ANQGSEA come from the germline V gene. CDR3 DNA sequence: TGCAGCGTTGGAGAGACCCAGTACTTC. This encodes CSVGETQYF.

This chain joins TRBV12-3 or TRBV12-4 and TRBJ2-3, with TRBD2 matching 11 bases. The V gene end was trimmed by 6 bases and the J gene end by 5 bases; junction bases not matched to a gene: 16. The CDR3 consists of 18 residues. CDR3 protein: CASSPLALSGGALDTQYF. In DNA form, the CDR3 reads TGTGCCAGCAGCCCTCTAGCGCTTAGCGGGGGGGCGTTAGATACGCAGTATTTT.

The V gene is TRBV7-8, the J gene TRBJ2-5; D is unresolved. CDR1 is SGHVS and CDR2 is FQNEAQ in the germline V gene. Trimming stripped 5 bases from V and 7 bases from J, with 23 bases between. This CDR3 comprises 16 residues. CDR3 protein: CASSPPRLALRVTQYF. The CDR3 DNA is TGTGCCAGCAGCCCCCCCCGATTGGCCCTAAGGGTGACCCAGTACTTC.

At least ten counts were recorded for this clonotype. The chain employs TRBV24-1 and TRBJ2-1, with TRBD1 matching 9 bases. Germline trimming cut 3 bases from V and 6 bases from J; bases unmatched to any gene: 8. The CDR3 has 16 residues. Germline CDR1 KGHDR, CDR2 SFDVKD. CDR3 bases: TGTGCCACCAGTGATCCCGGGACAGGGTCTGGCAATGAGCAGTTCTTC. Translation: CATSDPGTGSGNEQFF.

The table lists this clonotype with a few counts. The chain has TRBV20-1 and TRBJ1-3; no definite D call. V lost 3 bases to trimming and J lost 8 bases, with 5 bases between them. Germline CDR1 reads DFQATT; CDR2 reads SNEGSKA (reference sequence). This CDR3 has 10 residues. CDR3 loop: CSASDDTIYF. CDR3 nucleotides: TGCAGTGCTAGTGATGACACCATATATTTT.

The J gene is TRBJ2-1, the V gene TRBV13; D call uncertain. CDR1 and CDR2 (germline): PRHDT, FYEKMQ (reference sequence). The ends were cut back, 5 bases at V and 5 bases at J, with 10 bases in the middle. The CDR3 runs 13 residues. The CDR3 DNA follows: TGTGCCAGCAGCCCCAGGCCAGACAATGAGCAGTTCTTC. Its translation: CASSPRPDNEQFF.

The CDR3 here is CASDDADTQYF. In DNA, the CDR3 is TGTGCCAGCGATGACGCAGATACGCAGTATTTT. V gene TRBV6-1 combines with J gene TRBJ2-3; D call uncertain. The CDR3 is 11 amino acids. Between the trimmed V and J ends, which lost 8 bases and 4 bases, there was a span of 7 bases. The germline V gene has CDR1 MNHNS and CDR2 SASEGT.

This clonotype has a handful of counts. This rearrangement joins TRBV12-3 or TRBV12-4 to TRBJ2-7; 13 bases fit TRBD2. With V trimmed by 3 bases and J by 7 bases, 21 bases remained unmatched. CDR3 length: 20 amino acids. The CDR3 DNA reads TGTGCCAGCAGTTTTTGGGTTGGGACTAGCGGGATTGGGCCCGGGGGTGAGCAGTACTTC. Its translation: CASSFWVGTSGIGPGGEQYF.

This clonotype was picked up a small number of times. The rearrangement links TRBV5-1 to TRBJ2-1; 7 positions match TRBD2. Germline V gene data show CDR1 as SGHRS and CDR2 as YFSETQ. This CDR3 spans 17 amino acids. V trimming: 2 bases; J trimming: 5 bases; junction bases outside the gene matches: 13. DNA for the CDR3: TGCGCCAGCAGCTTAGGTCTAGCGGAACATCTGAACAATGAGCAGTTCTTC. This codes for CASSLGLAEHLNNEQFF.

This clonotype occurred many times. This chain joins TRBV5-1 and TRBJ2-1; D gene uncertain. Germline V gene sequence: CDR1 SGHRS, CDR2 YFSETQ. The V gene lost 0 bases and the J gene lost 7 bases, with 14 bases spanning the gap. The CDR3 consists of 15 residues. Here the CDR3 DNA reads TGCGCCAGCAGCTTGGAAACGGGTGTATGGAATGAGCAGTTCTTC. This gives the protein CASSLETGVWNEQFF. The full variable domain, its missing parts supplied by reference TRBV5-1 and TRBJ2-1, is KAGVTQTPRYLIKTRGQQVTLSCSPISGHRSVSWYQQTPGQGLQFLFEYFSETQRNKGNFPGRFSGRQFSNSRSEMNVSTLELGDSALYLCASSLETGVWNEQFFGPGTRLTVL.

The chain is built from TRBV20-1 and TRBJ2-7; D is ambiguous. V shed 3 bases and J shed 0 bases, with 9 bases lying between them. Germline V gene sequence: CDR1 DFQATT, CDR2 SNEGSKA (reference sequence). This CDR3 has 13 residues. CDR3 nucleotide sequence: TGCAGTGCTAGTCTCGGCTCCTCCTACGAGCAGTACGTC. Residues: CSASLGSSYEQYV.

This clonotype was recorded at least ten times. The chain employs TRBV4-1 and TRBJ2-5; 7 nucleotides align to TRBD2. CDR3 length: 16 residues. With V trimmed by 1 base and J by 2 bases, 7 bases remained unmatched. CDR1 and CDR2 from the germline V gene are MGHRA and YSYEKL. CDR3 in amino acids: CASSQGIGGSQETQYF. DNA of the CDR3: TGCGCCAGCAGCCAAGGAATCGGCGGGAGTCAAGAGACCCAGTACTTC.

V and J are TRBV12-3 or TRBV12-4 and TRBJ2-2; 8 bases are a match to TRBD2. The V gene end was trimmed by 3 bases and the J gene end by 4 bases; junction bases not matched to a gene: 7. The CDR3 spans 16 residues. In DNA form, the CDR3 reads TGTGCCAGCAGTTTTAGGGGGACTAGTTCCACCGGGGAGCTGTTTTTT. This encodes CASSFRGTSSTGELFF.

This chain links TRBV20-1 with TRBJ2-6; 9 bases agree with TRBD1. V trimming: 0 bases; J trimming: 0 bases; junction bases outside the gene matches: 3. CDR1 is DFQATT, CDR2 SNEGSKA, per germline (reference sequence). The CDR3 loop spans 17 amino acids. As DNA, the CDR3 is TGCAGTGCTAGAGAGGGACAGGGCTTCTCTGGGGCCAACGTCCTGACTTTC. It is translated as CSAREGQGFSGANVLTF.

Only a few counts were recorded for this clonotype. V and J are TRBV15 and TRBJ2-3, with 8 bases that match TRBD2. This CDR3 is 16 amino acids long. Germline assignment: CDR1 LNHNV and CDR2 YYDKDF (reference sequence). J gave up 5 bases and V 0 bases, and 7 bases lay outside the gene matches. In nucleotides, the CDR3 is TGTGCCACCAGCAGAGAGGCGCTAGCGGGTGGAGATACGCAGTATTTT. Residues: CATSREALAGGDTQYF.

The rearrangement joins TRBV6-1 to TRBJ2-4; TRBD1 aligns across 10 bases. The CDR3 has 13 amino acids. The V gene end was trimmed by 6 bases and the J gene end by 7 bases; junction bases not matched to a gene: 3. Germline CDR1 reads MNHNS; CDR2 reads SASEGT. CDR3 sequence: CASREGQGNIQYF. Written as DNA, the CDR3 is TGTGCCAGCAGAGAGGGACAGGGGAACATTCAGTACTTC.

This rearrangement joins TRBV10-3 to TRBJ1-5, with D unresolved. Germline V gives CDR1 ENHRY, CDR2 SYGVKD. Trimming shortened V by 4 bases and J by 6 bases, and 10 bases separated the two germline ends. This CDR3 comprises 13 residues. The CDR3 is CAISGVSGQPQHF. The CDR3 DNA reads as TGTGCCATCAGTGGGGTGTCGGGTCAGCCCCAGCATTTT.

The V call is TRBV6-5, the J call TRBJ2-2; D gene unclear. Germline loops: CDR1 MNHEY, CDR2 SVGAGI. The CDR3 runs 14 residues. The V gene lost 2 bases and the J gene lost 6 bases, with 10 bases spanning the gap. Here the CDR3 reads CASSYLGSSGELFF. DNA for the CDR3: TGTGCCAGCAGTTACCTTGGGTCGTCCGGGGAGCTGTTTTTT.